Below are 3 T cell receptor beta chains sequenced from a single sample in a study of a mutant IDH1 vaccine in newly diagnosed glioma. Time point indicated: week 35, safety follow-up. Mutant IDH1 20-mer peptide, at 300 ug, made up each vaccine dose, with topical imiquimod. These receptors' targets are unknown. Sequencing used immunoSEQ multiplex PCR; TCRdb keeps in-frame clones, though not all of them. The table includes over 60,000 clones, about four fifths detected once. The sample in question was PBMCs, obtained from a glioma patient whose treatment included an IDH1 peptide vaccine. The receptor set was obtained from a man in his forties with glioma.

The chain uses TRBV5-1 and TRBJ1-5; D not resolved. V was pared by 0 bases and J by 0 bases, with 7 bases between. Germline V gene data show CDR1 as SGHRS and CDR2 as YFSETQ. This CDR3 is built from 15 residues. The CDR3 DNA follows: TGCGCCAGCAGCTTGGATGTGGGTAGCAATCAGCCCCAGCATTTT. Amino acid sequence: CASSLDVGSNQPQHF.

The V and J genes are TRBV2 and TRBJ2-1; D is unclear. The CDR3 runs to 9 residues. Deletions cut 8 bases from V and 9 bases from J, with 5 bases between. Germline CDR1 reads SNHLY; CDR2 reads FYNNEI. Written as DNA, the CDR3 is TGTGCCAGCGGTTTTGAGCAGTTCTTC. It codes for CASGFEQFF.

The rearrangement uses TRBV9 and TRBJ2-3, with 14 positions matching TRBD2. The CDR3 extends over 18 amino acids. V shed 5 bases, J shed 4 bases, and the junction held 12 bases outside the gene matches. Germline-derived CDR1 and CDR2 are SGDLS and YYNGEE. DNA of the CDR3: TGTGCCAGCAGTACCGGGACTAGCGGGAGTGTAGGCTCAGATACGCAGTATTTT. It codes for CASSTGTSGSVGSDTQYF.